Presented here are 21 T cell receptor beta chains from one specimen sequenced in a study of response to subunit inactivated influenza vaccine. TCRdb fed the RT-PCR reads into MiXCR, producing one record per CDR3 protein. The sample records around 570,000 distinct CDR3 sequences, around 11% being singletons. The same sample was also studied in work on T cells expressing NK-cell markers. From that paper: Template switching by 5'RACE with UMIs generated the TCR beta cDNA.

The sample consisted of PBMCs from blood, taken on the day of vaccination. These receptors were obtained from a man in his forties or fifties who received an inactivated influenza vaccine.

This clonotype was picked up a small number of times. The CDR3 region is CASSLEPGNGYTF. The CDR3, as DNA: TGCGCCAGCAGCTTGGAGCCAGGGAATGGCTACACCTTC. The chain joins TRBV5-1 to TRBJ1-2, with a weak D call TRBD1 (5 bases). The germline V gene encodes CDR1 SGHRS and CDR2 YFSETQ. The CDR3 is 13 residues long. Between the trimmed V and J ends, which lost 0 bases and 6 bases, there was a span of 9 bases.

J is TRBJ1-6 and V is TRBV20-1; D remains unclear. Between the trimmed V and J ends, which lost 0 bases and 5 bases, there was a span of 11 bases. Germline V gives CDR1 DFQATT, CDR2 SNEGSKA (reference sequence). The CDR3 loop spans 15 amino acids. The DNA for the CDR3 is TGCAGTGCTAGAGATCTTCTATCCAATAATTCACCCCTCCACTTT. Translated: CSARDLLSNNSPLHF.

The chain joins TRBV18 to TRBJ2-1; TRBD1 is a possible D gene (7 bases). The CDR3 runs to 16 residues. Germline V CDR1 and CDR2: KGHSH, LQKENI. V was cut by 3 bases and J by 4 bases, with 16 bases left in between. The CDR3: CASSPNRGGQYNEQFF. As DNA, the CDR3 is TGTGCCAGCTCACCCAACAGGGGAGGACAATACAATGAGCAGTTCTTC.

This clonotype was recorded many times. V is TRBV4-2 and J is TRBJ2-7; either TRBD1 or TRBD2 may supply D (5 bases each). The CDR3 has 14 amino acids. Trimming removed 1 base at V and 0 bases at J, with 7 bases between. From germline, CDR1 is LGHNA and CDR2 YNFKEQ. CDR3 nucleotides: TGTGCCAGCAGCCAAGGGGACCGCTCCTACGAGCAGTACTTC. Translated, it gives CASSQGDRSYEQYF.

This clonotype appeared many times. V and J are TRBV11-2 and TRBJ1-1; D may be TRBD1 (5 bases). The V end lost 8 bases, the J end lost 0 bases, and 13 bases lay between the germline ends. This CDR3 comprises 14 residues. Per the germline V gene, CDR1 is SGHAT and CDR2 is FQNNGV. CDR3 region: CASSSWGMNTEAFF. Here the CDR3 DNA reads TGTGCCAGCTCCTCTTGGGGGATGAACACTGAAGCTTTCTTT.

The V call is TRBV20-1, the J call TRBJ1-5; D call uncertain. Germline CDR1 and CDR2: DFQATT and SNEGSKA (reference sequence). The V gene lost 1 base and the J gene lost 9 bases, with 10 bases spanning the gap. The CDR3 consists of 12 residues. The CDR3 loop reads CSARGVWLPQHF. CDR3 nucleotide sequence: TGCAGTGCTAGAGGGGTCTGGCTGCCCCAGCATTTT.

This clonotype was detected ten times or more. This chain uses TRBV10-1 with TRBJ2-2, with D unclear. CDR3 length: 12 residues. The V gene's germline CDR1 is WNHNN and CDR2 SYGVQD (reference sequence). Deletions cut 10 bases from V and 6 bases from J, with 12 bases between. CDR3 sequence: CATQSRPGELFF. CDR3 coding DNA: TGCGCCACGCAATCCAGGCCCGGGGAGCTGTTTTTT.

The chain couples TRBV18 to TRBJ2-5, with TRBD1 as a possible D gene (6 bases). The V gene lost 0 bases and the J gene lost 4 bases, with 9 bases spanning the gap. CDR3 size: 14 residues. The V gene's germline CDR1 is KGHSH and CDR2 LQKENI. The CDR3 bases are TGTGCCAGCTCACCACCTTTAGGGGGAGAGACCCAGTACTTC. Translated: CASSPPLGGETQYF.

This chain links TRBV23-1 with TRBJ2-6; no reliable D call. TRBV23-1 belongs to the ORF category, with a function that is uncertain. The CDR3 length is 16 residues. The V end lost 0 bases, the J end lost 2 bases, and 8 bases lay between the germline ends. The CDR3 is CASSQSERAGANVLTF. CDR3 DNA sequence: TGCGCCAGCAGTCAATCGGAAAGGGCTGGGGCCAACGTCCTGACTTTC.

V and J are TRBV29-1 and TRBJ2-7; weak D call: TRBD2 (5 bases). The length of the CDR3 is 13 residues. V was shortened by 2 bases and J by 7 bases, with 15 bases between the two germline ends. Germline assignment: CDR1 SQVTM and CDR2 ANQGSEA. The CDR3 DNA follows: TGCAGCGTTGAACCCCAGCGGCGAGGAGAGCAGTACTTC. Translated, it gives CSVEPQRRGEQYF.

The chain links TRBV6-5 to TRBJ1-6; 7 bases map to TRBD1. CDR3 size: 15 residues. Germline V gene lookup returns CDR1 MNHEY and CDR2 SVGAGI. The V segment lost 0 bases and the J segment 11 bases; nucleotides outside the gene matches: 7. The CDR3 region has the DNA TGTGCCAGCAGTTACTCGAAAGGAGGGGGCACACCCCTCCACTTT. Translation: CASSYSKGGGTPLHF.

The J gene is TRBJ1-2, the V gene TRBV28; perhaps TRBD1 as D (6 bases). CDR3 length: 14 residues. Germline V gives CDR1 MDHEN, CDR2 SYDVKM. V was pared by 4 bases and J by 8 bases, with 17 bases between. The CDR3 coding sequence is TGTGCCAGCAGTTCCGTTGGGGGGGCGAGAGGCTACACCTTC. Protein product: CASSSVGGARGYTF.

This clonotype was counted at least ten times. The chain carries TRBV19 and TRBJ2-1; D gene unclear. This CDR3 comprises 14 residues. In germline, CDR1 is LNHDA, CDR2 SQIVND (reference sequence). Between the trimmed V and J ends, which lost 6 bases and 1 base, there was a span of 10 bases. The CDR3 DNA reads as TGTGCCAGTAGCCCTACCCGGTCCTACAATGAGCAGTTCTTC. It translates to CASSPTRSYNEQFF.

This clonotype was recorded many times. The rearrangement uses TRBV28 and TRBJ2-5; 11 bases align to TRBD2. The length of the CDR3 is 13 residues. Looked up from germline, CDR1 is MDHEN and CDR2 is SYDVKM. The V and J ends lost 9 bases and 4 bases, in that order; junction bases with no gene match: 4. The CDR3 DNA reads as TGTGCCAGTGGGACTAGCGGTAGAGAGACCCAGTACTTC. Protein sequence: CASGTSGRETQYF.

The chain carries TRBV12-3 or TRBV12-4 and TRBJ2-1; 9 bases line up with TRBD1. There are 15 residues in the CDR3. V lost 5 bases and J lost 7; bases outside the gene matches: 9. The CDR3 DNA reads TGTGCCAGCAGTGCGGACAGGGGTTTTCGGAATGAGCAGTTCTTC. Protein: CASSADRGFRNEQFF.

The J gene is TRBJ2-1, the V gene TRBV20-1, with 7 bases lining up with TRBD2. Germline V gene lookup returns CDR1 DFQATT and CDR2 SNEGSKA (reference sequence). CDR3 length: 15 amino acids. V shed 2 bases, J shed 1 base, and the junction held 5 bases outside the gene matches. CDR3 residues: CSARSPSGSYNEQFF. CDR3 nucleotides: TGCAGTGCTAGATCCCCTAGCGGTTCCTACAATGAGCAGTTCTTC.

V gene TRBV20-1 combines with J gene TRBJ2-6; tentatively, D is TRBD1 or TRBD2 (5 bases each). V was shortened by 0 bases and J by 1 base, with 13 bases between the two germline ends. CDR1 DFQATT and CDR2 SNEGSKA come from the germline V gene (reference sequence). The CDR3 covers 17 residues. The CDR3 DNA reads as TGCAGTGCTAGAGATCTTTGGGACGAATCTGGGGCCAACGTCCTGACTTTC. This gives the protein CSARDLWDESGANVLTF.

The chain combines TRBV5-6 with TRBJ2-1, with D hard to call. Trimming took off 0 bases at V and 1 base at J, with 8 bases between the two ends. This CDR3 comprises 15 residues. CDR1 and CDR2 (germline): SGHDT, YYEEEE. CDR3 nucleotide sequence: TGTGCCAGCAGCTTGGGGACGCGTTCCTACAATGAGCAGTTCTTC. Its protein product is CASSLGTRSYNEQFF.

This clonotype has more than one count but fewer than ten. The V and J genes are TRBV9 and TRBJ1-5; 7 nucleotides line up with TRBD1. The CDR3 is 14 residues long. Trimming at V came to 3 bases and at J to 2 bases, leaving 2 bases not matched to a gene. Germline assignment: CDR1 SGDLS and CDR2 YYNGEE. The CDR3, as DNA: TGTGCCAGCAGCGGACAGGGAGGCAATCAGCCCCAGCATTTT. This sequence encodes CASSGQGGNQPQHF.

This clonotype was counted a few times. The chain employs TRBV3-1 and TRBJ2-2; D is undetermined. Trimming shortened V by 3 bases and J by 6 bases, and 14 bases separated the two germline ends. The CDR3 contains 15 residues. Germline CDR1 is LGHDT and CDR2 is YNNKEL (reference sequence). The CDR3 bases are TGTGCCAGCAGCCAGCAACCCCATAGTGCCGGGGAGCTGTTTTTT. Its translation: CASSQQPHSAGELFF.

This clonotype came up a few times. The chain is built from TRBV27 and TRBJ2-5; the D gene could be TRBD1 or TRBD2 (5 bases each). Germline V gives CDR1 MNHEY, CDR2 SMNVEV (reference sequence). Trimming stripped 6 bases from V and 5 bases from J, with 16 bases between. The CDR3 runs 14 residues. CDR3 bases: TGTGCCAGCAGCAGAGGGGCTAGTGGGGAGACCCAGTACTTC. It specifies CASSRGASGETQYF.